Below, 20 T cell receptor beta chains from the same sample are listed, as sequenced in a study of T cell responses to AZD1222 COVID-19 vaccine. Generated by immunoSEQ multiplex PCR, the TCRdb table keeps only in-frame clones and is missing some. The sample holds around 99,000 clones, about 90% seen once. This material consisted of peripheral blood, taken on day 0 of AZD1222 vaccination. Receptors originate from an adult in good health.

The rearrangement joins TRBV3-1 (or the pseudogene TRBV3-2) to TRBJ1-5, with TRBD1 as a possible D gene (5 bases). Germline CDR1 reads LGHDT; CDR2 reads YNNKEL (reference sequence). The CDR3 extends over 14 amino acids. Trimming took 3 bases from V and 7 from J, leaving 13 bases between them. Here the CDR3 reads CASSQGGAGQPQHF. The CDR3 coding sequence is TGTGCCAGCAGCCAGGGAGGGGCGGGGCAGCCCCAGCATTTT.

The chain employs TRBV5-4 and TRBJ1-1; D unresolved. Germline V lookup: CDR1 SGHNT, CDR2 YYREEE (reference sequence). CDR3 length: 13 residues. Trimming shortened V by 0 bases and J by 2 bases, and 5 bases separated the two germline ends. The CDR3 nucleotides read TGTGCCAGCAGCTTGGGGTTTAACACTGAAGCTTTCTTT. Encoded protein: CASSLGFNTEAFF.

The table lists this clone with a few counts. The rearrangement links TRBV29-1 to TRBJ1-4; 7 positions match TRBD1. Germline lookup yields CDR1 SQVTM and CDR2 ANQGSEA. This CDR3 is built from 13 residues. The J segment lost 3 bases and the V segment lost 6 bases, leaving 4 bases of the junction unmatched. In nucleotides, the CDR3 is TGCAGCGTGTCTGGGACAGCTAATGAAAAACTGTTTTTT. Translating it yields CSVSGTANEKLFF.

The V and J genes are TRBV9 and TRBJ1-1; 9 positions match TRBD1. CDR3 length: 15 amino acids. CDR1 is SGDLS and CDR2 is YYNGEE in the germline V gene. Losses at the gene ends were 0 bases for V and 6 bases for J; bases not matched to a gene: 6. CDR3 in amino acids: CASSVGTGVDAEAFF. The CDR3 region has the DNA TGTGCCAGCAGCGTAGGGACAGGGGTGGACGCTGAAGCTTTCTTT.

The chain links TRBV9 to TRBJ2-5; 8 bases are a match to TRBD1. V shed 0 bases and J 2 bases; nucleotides not matched to a gene: 6. CDR1 SGDLS and CDR2 YYNGEE come from the germline V gene. This CDR3 comprises 16 residues. Written as DNA, the CDR3 is TGTGCCAGCAGCGTAGGGACAGGGATGGGACAAGAGACCCAGTACTTC. It translates to CASSVGTGMGQETQYF.

This chain links TRBV27 with TRBJ1-6; D remains ambiguous. Germline-derived CDR1 and CDR2 are MNHEY and SMNVEV (reference sequence). The length of the CDR3 is 12 residues. V was clipped by 6 bases and J by 9 bases, with 9 bases between them. CDR3 region: CASRGSGSPLHF. CDR3 sequence (DNA): TGTGCCAGCAGGGGTTCGGGTTCACCCCTCCACTTT.

V is TRBV5-1 and J is TRBJ1-6; 7 nucleotides line up with TRBD1. The CDR3 consists of 15 residues. CDR1 is SGHRS, CDR2 YFSETQ, per germline. V shed 4 bases, J shed 9 bases, and the junction held 10 bases outside the gene matches. DNA for the CDR3: TGCGCCAGCAGCCCCCTCGGGACAGTAGGTTCACCCCTCCACTTT. This codes for CASSPLGTVGSPLHF. Variable domain in full (rest from reference TRBV5-1 and TRBJ1-6): KAGVTQTPRYLIKTRGQQVTLSCSPISGHRSVSWYQQTPGQGLQFLFEYFSETQRNKGNFPGRFSGRQFSNSRSEMNVSTLELGDSALYLCASSPLGTVGSPLHFGNGTRLTVT.

V is TRBV19 and J is TRBJ1-5; unclear D gene. V shed 2 bases and J shed 5 bases, with 10 bases lying between them. CDR1 and CDR2 from the germline V gene are LNHDA and SQIVND (reference sequence). CDR3 size: 14 residues. CDR3 in DNA: TGTGCCAGTAGTATAAGTTGGGCCGATCAGCCCCAGCATTTT. Residues: CASSISWADQPQHF.

The chain combines TRBV7-2 with TRBJ1-6; unclear D gene. The CDR3 extends over 15 amino acids. The germline V gene encodes CDR1 SGHTA and CDR2 FQGNSA. The ends were cut back, 5 bases at V and 0 bases at J, with 8 bases in the middle. CDR3 bases: TGTGCCAGCAGCCCCCGAGGCTCCTATAATTCACCCCTCCACTTT. Translation gives CASSPRGSYNSPLHF.

This chain joins TRBV24-1 and TRBJ1-2; 8 bases are shared with TRBD1. Germline loops: CDR1 KGHDR, CDR2 SFDVKD. The CDR3 length is 17 residues. V lost 0 bases to trimming and J lost 8 bases; unmatched junction nucleotides: 13. The CDR3 protein is CATSDLSRGRGGGGYTF. The CDR3 nucleotides are TGTGCCACCAGTGATTTGTCCAGGGGGCGCGGAGGTGGGGGCTACACCTTC.

The chain uses TRBV6-6 and TRBJ2-3; no reliable D call. Germline V gives CDR1 MNHNY, CDR2 SVGAGI (reference sequence). CDR3 size: 15 residues. The V and J ends lost 3 bases and 3 bases respectively, with 13 bases between them. CDR3 protein: CASSYMDLPTDTQYF. The DNA of the CDR3 is TGTGCCAGCAGTTATATGGACCTCCCTACAGATACGCAGTATTTT.

This chain connects TRBV10-1 to TRBJ1-1; no definite D call. Germline values: CDR1 WNHNN, CDR2 SYGVQD (reference sequence). The CDR3 extends over 15 amino acids. With 3 bases removed from V and 2 bases from J, the gap between germline ends came to 13 bases. The DNA of the CDR3 is TGCGCCAGCAGTGACAGTTTGGGGATCAACACTGAAGCTTTCTTT. Translated, it gives CASSDSLGINTEAFF.

The table lists this clone with a few counts. V is TRBV3-1 (or the pseudogene TRBV3-2) and J is TRBJ1-1; D is uncertain. V lost 4 bases and J 1 base, leaving 10 bases between the germline ends. Germline-derived CDR1 and CDR2 are LGHDT and YNNKEL (reference sequence). This CDR3 region has 14 residues. CDR3 DNA sequence: TGTGCCAGCAGCCCCGATGGGCAGAACACTGAAGCTTTCTTT. Protein sequence: CASSPDGQNTEAFF.

The V call is TRBV18, the J call TRBJ1-1; D remains ambiguous. This CDR3 is 13 amino acids long. The V gene lost 3 bases and the J gene lost 1 base, with 6 bases spanning the gap. The germline V gene has CDR1 KGHSH and CDR2 LQKENI. Here the CDR3 DNA reads TGTGCCAGCTCACCGGAGGGGAACACTGAAGCTTTCTTT. This encodes CASSPEGNTEAFF.

The CDR3 DNA reads TGTGCCAGCATCCTGGGGAACACTGAAGCTTTCTTT. Encoded protein: CASILGNTEAFF. The chain has TRBV7-3 and TRBJ1-1; D unresolved. CDR1 and CDR2 (germline): SGHTA, FQGTGA. V was trimmed by 7 bases and J by 1 base, leaving 7 bases between them. The CDR3 totals 12 residues.

The chain carries TRBV6-5 and TRBJ1-2; D unclear. This CDR3 region has 12 residues. Germline CDR1 and CDR2: MNHEY and SVGAGI. V lost 5 bases and J lost 7, with 11 bases in between. The CDR3 here is CASSNGGVGYTF. In DNA, the CDR3 is TGTGCCAGCAGTAACGGCGGGGTTGGCTACACCTTC.

This clone was seen only a few times. V gene TRBV10-3 combines with J gene TRBJ2-1, with TRBD2 matching 12 bases. The J segment lost 7 bases and the V segment lost 6 bases, leaving 13 bases of the junction unmatched. Germline assignment: CDR1 ENHRY and CDR2 SYGVKD. The CDR3 consists of 17 residues. The CDR3 loop reads CAISETQTSGGANEQFF. As DNA, the CDR3 is TGTGCCATCAGCGAAACACAGACTAGCGGGGGAGCTAATGAGCAGTTCTTC.

The genes are TRBV3-1 (or the pseudogene TRBV3-2) and TRBJ2-7; D is uncertain. CDR3 length: 12 residues. Germline V lookup: CDR1 LGHDT, CDR2 YNNKEL (reference sequence). V lost 2 bases and J lost 4, with 6 bases in between. The CDR3 is CASSQLRYEQYF. Written as DNA, the CDR3 is TGTGCCAGCAGCCAATTGCGGTACGAGCAGTACTTC.

V usage is TRBV30 and J usage is TRBJ1-1; D may be TRBD1 (5 bases). This CDR3 has 15 amino acids. CDR1 is GTSNPN, CDR2 SVGIG, per germline (reference sequence). DNA for the CDR3: TGTGTACTGGGGGGGTCCAGGAACTTCAACACTGAAGCTTTCTTT. Protein product: CVLGGSRNFNTEAFF.

This clone was detected a few times. The V gene is TRBV10-2, the J gene TRBJ1-1, with a tentative D call TRBD1 (5 bases). With 2 bases removed from V and 2 bases from J, the gap between germline ends came to 9 bases. CDR1 WSHSY and CDR2 SAAADI come from the germline V gene. This CDR3 has 14 residues. The CDR3 spells CASSEIRDNTEAFF. CDR3 bases: TGCGCCAGCAGTGAGATCCGGGACAACACTGAAGCTTTCTTT.